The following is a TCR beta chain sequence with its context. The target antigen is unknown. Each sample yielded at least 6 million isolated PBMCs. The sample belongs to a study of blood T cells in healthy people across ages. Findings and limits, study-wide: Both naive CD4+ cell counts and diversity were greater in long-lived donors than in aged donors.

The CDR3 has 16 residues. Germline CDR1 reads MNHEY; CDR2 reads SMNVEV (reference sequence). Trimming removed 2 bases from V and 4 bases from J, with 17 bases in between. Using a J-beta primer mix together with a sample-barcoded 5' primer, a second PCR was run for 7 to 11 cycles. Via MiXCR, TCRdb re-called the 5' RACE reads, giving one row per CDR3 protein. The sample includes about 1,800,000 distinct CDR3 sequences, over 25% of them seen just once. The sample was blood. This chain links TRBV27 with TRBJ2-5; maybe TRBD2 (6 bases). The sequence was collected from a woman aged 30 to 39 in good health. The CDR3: CASSLNGGLLIETQYF. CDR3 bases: TGTGCCAGCAGTTTAAATGGGGGACTGCTGATAGAGACCCAGTACTTC.